Below are 20 T cell receptor beta chains sequenced from a single sample in a study of blood T cell repertoires in COVID-19. The repertoire was sequenced with immunoSEQ multiplex PCR; TCRdb's copy has only in-frame clones and lacks some. This table has over 200,000 clones, about 90% appearing once. Sample: peripheral blood. The source is a man aged 40-50 years with active or convalescent COVID-19.

The rearrangement uses TRBV19 and TRBJ2-7; 10 bases are a match to TRBD1. The CDR3 sequence is 15 residues long. Germline V gene data show CDR1 as LNHDA and CDR2 as SQIVND (reference sequence). Trimming removed 2 bases from V and 5 bases from J; junction bases left unmatched: 6. The CDR3 DNA reads TGTGCCAGTAGTATACAGGGACAGGGGTCCAACGAGCAGTACTTC. Its translation: CASSIQGQGSNEQYF.

The V call is TRBV28, the J call TRBJ1-5, with no clear D. Trimming removed 5 bases from V and 0 bases from J, with 8 bases in between. Germline V lookup: CDR1 MDHEN, CDR2 SYDVKM. The CDR3 is made up of 14 amino acids. This chain's CDR3 is CASSMARSNQPQHF. The CDR3 DNA reads TGTGCCAGCAGTATGGCCCGTAGCAATCAGCCCCAGCATTTT.

This chain joins TRBV10-1 and TRBJ2-2, with D unclear. V was pared by 5 bases and J by 4 bases, with 11 bases between. The CDR3 has 14 amino acids. Germline values: CDR1 WNHNN, CDR2 SYGVQD (reference sequence). This chain's CDR3 is CASSLVRVTGELFF. The CDR3 DNA reads as TGCGCCAGCAGTCTTGTCCGGGTCACCGGGGAGCTGTTTTTT.

The chain combines TRBV29-1 with TRBJ1-1; no clear D gene. Trimming removed 0 bases at V and 9 bases at J, with 20 bases between. Germline CDR1 and CDR2: SQVTM and ANQGSEA. This CDR3 is 15 amino acids long. The CDR3 spells CSVEDFGGGSFQAFF. CDR3 nucleotides: TGCAGCGTTGAAGATTTTGGCGGCGGCTCTTTCCAAGCTTTCTTT.

CDR3 bases: TGCGCCAGCAGCTTCTTGGCAGGGGAGGGCTATGGCTACACCTTC. It codes for CASSFLAGEGYGYTF. The chain joins TRBV5-1 to TRBJ1-2, with a tentative D call TRBD1 (6 bases). The CDR3 is 15 residues long. V was cut by 2 bases and J by 4 bases, with 15 bases left in between. Germline V lookup: CDR1 SGHRS, CDR2 YFSETQ.

The V and J genes are TRBV30 and TRBJ1-1; D not certain. Germline V lookup: CDR1 GTSNPN, CDR2 SVGIG (reference sequence). The CDR3 has 13 residues. Between the trimmed V and J ends, which lost 2 bases and 4 bases, there was a span of 11 bases. The CDR3 loop is CAWSREEGTEAFF. The CDR3 coding sequence is TGTGCCTGGAGTCGGGAGGAAGGCACTGAAGCTTTCTTT.

J is TRBJ1-4 and V is TRBV7-9, with a tentative D call TRBD1 (5 bases). This CDR3 region has 14 residues. Trimming cost V 1 base and J 5 bases, with 8 bases left between them. Germline values: CDR1 SEHNR, CDR2 FQNEAQ (reference sequence). CDR3 DNA: TGTGCCAGCAGCTTAGGGGGCTCCAATGAAAAACTGTTTTTT. This encodes CASSLGGSNEKLFF.

This chain links TRBV29-1 with TRBJ1-2; TRBD1 matches at 8 bases. V lost 6 bases, J lost 8 bases, and 8 bases stayed unmatched. The CDR3 extends over 12 amino acids. In germline, CDR1 is SQVTM, CDR2 ANQGSEA. CDR3 protein: CSVSYGQGGYTF. The DNA for the CDR3 is TGCAGCGTAAGCTACGGACAGGGCGGCTACACCTTC.

The chain is built from TRBV27 and TRBJ1-5; D not certain. Deletions cut 6 bases from V and 7 bases from J, with 19 bases between. This CDR3 has 15 amino acids. Germline V gene sequence: CDR1 MNHEY, CDR2 SMNVEV (reference sequence). The CDR3 is CASRPIDSLEQPQHF. In DNA, the CDR3 is TGTGCCAGCAGGCCAATCGACTCTCTGGAACAGCCCCAGCATTTT.

The V and J genes are TRBV2 and TRBJ1-1; 7 bases map to TRBD1. V shed 4 bases, J shed 5 bases, and the junction held 7 bases outside the gene matches. The CDR3 contains 14 residues. In germline, CDR1 is SNHLY, CDR2 FYNNEI. The CDR3 protein is CASSVYRGGTEAFF. CDR3 DNA sequence: TGTGCCAGCAGTGTATACAGGGGAGGAACTGAAGCTTTCTTT.

The chain uses TRBV19 and TRBJ1-2; TRBD1 matches 10 bases. J gave up 3 bases and V 5 bases, and 9 bases lay outside the gene matches. Germline-derived CDR1 and CDR2 are LNHDA and SQIVND (reference sequence). The CDR3 runs to 16 residues. CDR3: CASSLSRQGAYYGYTF. Written as DNA, the CDR3 is TGTGCCAGTAGTTTAAGCCGACAGGGGGCTTACTATGGCTACACCTTC.

V is TRBV2 and J is TRBJ1-1, with 8 bases aligning to TRBD1. The CDR3 extends over 15 amino acids. V lost 7 bases and J lost 1; bases outside the gene matches: 8. Germline assignment: CDR1 SNHLY and CDR2 FYNNEI. The CDR3 DNA follows: TGTGCCAGCAAACAGGGGGTTATAGCGAACACTGAAGCTTTCTTT. Its protein is CASKQGVIANTEAFF.

V usage is TRBV18 and J usage is TRBJ2-2; TRBD1 matches 8 bases. CDR1 is KGHSH and CDR2 is LQKENI in the germline V gene. After removal of 3 bases from V and 2 bases from J, the junction contained 2 bases not matched to a gene. The CDR3 has 15 residues. CDR3 sequence reads: CASSPTGANTGELFF. CDR3 coding DNA: TGTGCCAGCTCACCGACAGGGGCTAACACCGGGGAGCTGTTTTTT.

The chain links TRBV9 to TRBJ2-7; 8 nucleotides align to TRBD2. The length of the CDR3 is 14 residues. V was pared by 0 bases and J by 5 bases, with 4 bases of the junction left unmatched. Per the germline V gene, CDR1 is SGDLS and CDR2 is YYNGEE. The CDR3 sequence is CASSVATGGNEQYF. CDR3 nucleotide sequence: TGTGCCAGCAGCGTAGCTACGGGAGGGAACGAGCAGTACTTC.

This chain joins TRBV4-1 and TRBJ2-7, with a weak D call TRBD1 (6 bases). The CDR3 totals 16 residues. Germline CDR1 and CDR2: MGHRA and YSYEKL. The V gene lost 0 bases and the J gene lost 2 bases, with 14 bases spanning the gap. Written as DNA, the CDR3 is TGCGCCAGCAGCCAAGATCCAGGGGACACCACCTACGAGCAGTACTTC. This encodes CASSQDPGDTTYEQYF.

The chain combines TRBV20-1 with TRBJ2-3, with 12 bases matching TRBD2. With V trimmed by 5 bases and J by 4 bases, 7 bases remained unmatched. The CDR3 totals 15 residues. The germline V gene has CDR1 DFQATT and CDR2 SNEGSKA (reference sequence). CDR3 loop: CSACGTSGRADTQYF. The CDR3 region has the DNA TGCAGTGCTTGTGGGACTAGCGGGCGGGCAGATACGCAGTATTTT.

The chain has TRBV11-3 and TRBJ1-1; D remains ambiguous. The ends were cut back, 1 base at V and 1 base at J, with 4 bases in the middle. The CDR3 is 13 residues long. The germline V gene has CDR1 SGHNT and CDR2 YENEEA. The CDR3 loop is CASSLGQNTEAFF. The CDR3 DNA follows: TGTGCCAGCAGCTTAGGACAGAACACTGAAGCTTTCTTT.

This chain connects TRBV28 to TRBJ2-2; D not resolved. Germline V CDR1 and CDR2: MDHEN, SYDVKM. This CDR3 is 12 amino acids long. V lost 2 bases and J 8 bases, leaving 6 bases between the germline ends. The CDR3 coding sequence is TGTGCCAGCAGTTTAAGAGGTGGGGAGCTGTTTTTT. Amino acids: CASSLRGGELFF.

The rearrangement uses TRBV3-1 (or the pseudogene TRBV3-2) and TRBJ1-4; D is ambiguous. V shed 4 bases and J shed 8 bases, with 20 bases lying between them. This CDR3 is built from 16 residues. CDR1 and CDR2 (germline): LGHDT, YNNKEL (reference sequence). CDR3 sequence reads: CASSLGGTGIGEKLFF. The CDR3 coding sequence is TGTGCCAGCAGCCTCGGAGGAACCGGGATAGGGGAAAAACTGTTTTTT.

The V call is TRBV7-8, the J call TRBJ1-1, with D unclear. CDR3 length: 12 amino acids. Trimming shortened V by 2 bases and J by 8 bases, and 9 bases separated the two germline ends. Germline V CDR1 and CDR2: SGHVS, FQNEAQ. Here the CDR3 reads CASSLMFVEAFF. As DNA, the CDR3 is TGTGCCAGCAGCTTAATGTTCGTAGAAGCTTTCTTT.